The 22 T cell receptor beta chains reported below all come from one sample, sequenced in a study of Tregs in tolerant kidney transplant recipients. Generated by immunoSEQ multiplex PCR, the TCRdb table keeps only in-frame clones and is missing some. The sample includes around 64,000 clones, 80% to 90% of them seen just once. Mixed chimerism was transient after nonmyeloablative marrow transplants from related graft donors. The sequences come from CD4+ T cells from blood (PBMCs), collected 6 months after the transplant. All receptors derive from a human patient who received a combined kidney and bone marrow transplant. Part of the T cell pool may stem from the graft donor.

The chain joins TRBV28 to TRBJ1-2; perhaps TRBD1 as D (6 bases). Germline V lookup: CDR1 MDHEN, CDR2 SYDVKM. V lost 4 bases, J lost 2 bases, and 11 bases lay in between. This CDR3 is built from 14 residues. As DNA, the CDR3 is TGTGCCAGCAGTTCATGGACAGAGAACTATGGCTACACCTTC. It codes for CASSSWTENYGYTF.

This CDR3 reads CASSLDRGHHTGELFF. CDR3 bases: TGTGCCAGCAGTTTAGACAGGGGGCATCACACCGGGGAGCTGTTTTTT. The chain has TRBV27 and TRBJ2-2; 10 nucleotides match TRBD1. Germline assignment: CDR1 MNHEY and CDR2 SMNVEV (reference sequence). Trimming took 2 bases from V and 3 from J; bases not matched to a gene: 3. The CDR3 is 16 amino acids.

In its sample, this clone was seen once. This chain uses TRBV6-6 with TRBJ2-7; D perhaps matches TRBD1 (6 bases). From germline, CDR1 is MNHNY and CDR2 SVGAGI (reference sequence). V lost 5 bases, J lost 3 bases, and 14 bases lay in between. This CDR3 contains 14 residues. This CDR3 is CASSPQGRGYEQYF. The CDR3 DNA is TGTGCCAGCAGTCCACAGGGCCGGGGCTACGAGCAGTACTTC.

This chain links TRBV7-9 with TRBJ1-1; D is possibly TRBD1 (6 bases). V lost 5 bases, J lost 0 bases, and 13 bases lay in between. The CDR3 runs to 15 residues. Germline-derived CDR1 and CDR2 are SEHNR and FQNEAQ (reference sequence). Here the CDR3 reads CASSTRTVMNTEAFF. CDR3 bases: TGTGCCAGCAGCACTCGGACAGTTATGAACACTGAAGCTTTCTTT.

The chain couples TRBV7-8 to TRBJ1-2, with TRBD1 identical over 10 bases. The ends lost 10 bases at V and 2 bases at J; junction bases unmatched: 10. This CDR3 has 15 residues. Per germline, CDR1 SGHVS and CDR2 FQNEAQ. CDR3 in DNA: TGTGCCACCGACCACCCGGGACAGGGGAACTATGGCTACACCTTC. Protein sequence: CATDHPGQGNYGYTF.

The rearrangement uses TRBV7-3 and TRBJ2-6; D is unresolved. The CDR3 spans 13 residues. The V gene lost 9 bases and the J gene lost 2 bases, with 8 bases spanning the gap. CDR1 is SGHTA and CDR2 is FQGTGA in the germline V gene. The CDR3 nucleotides are TGTGCCAGTCGGGTAACTGGGGCCAACGTCCTGACTTTC. Translation: CASRVTGANVLTF.

This chain links TRBV30 with TRBJ1-1; possible D gene TRBD1, 5 bases. The CDR3 is 14 residues long. The germline V gene has CDR1 GTSNPN and CDR2 SVGIG (reference sequence). V shed 1 base and J shed 1 base, with 10 bases lying between them. This chain's CDR3 is CAWSAGTENTEAFF. CDR3 sequence (DNA): TGTGCCTGGAGTGCCGGGACTGAGAACACTGAAGCTTTCTTT.

V gene TRBV5-6 combines with J gene TRBJ1-4, with 8 bases identical to TRBD1. V lost 4 bases, J lost 8 bases, and 13 bases stayed unmatched. The CDR3 is made up of 16 amino acids. Germline values: CDR1 SGHDT, CDR2 YYEEEE. The CDR3, as DNA: TGTGCCAGCAGCCGACAGGGGTGGGCAGGAGACGAAAAACTGTTTTTT. The encoded protein is CASSRQGWAGDEKLFF.

V and J are TRBV4-1 and TRBJ2-1; the D is unclear. The germline V and J ends were trimmed by 1 base and 7 bases, with 11 bases remaining between them. This CDR3 is built from 14 residues. Germline values: CDR1 MGHRA, CDR2 YSYEKL. CDR3 bases: TGCGCCAGCAGCCAAGGCCCTGTAGTAAATGAGCAGTTCTTC. This encodes CASSQGPVVNEQFF.

The chain is built from TRBV11-2 and TRBJ2-7; possible D gene TRBD2, 5 bases. Germline CDR1 and CDR2: SGHAT and FQNNGV. V was clipped by 5 bases and J by 5 bases, with 13 bases between them. The CDR3 contains 13 residues. CDR3 nucleotides: TGTGCCAGCAGCCGCACTAGAATCCACGAGCAGTACTTC. Protein: CASSRTRIHEQYF. Full variable domain (remainder filled in from reference TRBV11-2 and TRBJ2-7): EAGVAQSPRYKIIEKRQSVAFWCNPISGHATLYWYQQILGQGPKLLIQFQNNGVVDDSQLPKDRFSAERLKGVDSTLKIQPAKLEDSAVYLCASSRTRIHEQYFGPGTRLTVT.

This sequence joins TRBV7-8 and TRBJ2-1, with 9 bases fitting TRBD2. CDR1 and CDR2 from the germline V gene are SGHVS and FQNEAQ. The ends lost 8 bases at V and 4 bases at J; junction bases unmatched: 0. The CDR3 is 12 amino acids. CDR3 sequence: CASGLAYNEQFF. The CDR3 bases are TGTGCCAGCGGACTAGCGTACAATGAGCAGTTCTTC.

This clone was observed once. The chain has TRBV5-4 and TRBJ2-1; 8 positions agree with TRBD2. The CDR3 runs to 14 residues. Germline V CDR1 and CDR2: SGHNT, YYREEE (reference sequence). Losses at the gene ends were 0 bases for V and 14 bases for J; bases not matched to a gene: 10. CDR3 residues: CASSLATEWRGEFF. In DNA form, the CDR3 reads TGTGCCAGCAGCTTGGCTACGGAATGGCGGGGGGAGTTCTTC.

The rearrangement uses TRBV2 and TRBJ1-2; TRBD1 might be the D (5 bases). The germline V gene has CDR1 SNHLY and CDR2 FYNNEI. CDR3 length: 11 amino acids. With 10 bases removed from V and 5 bases from J, the gap between germline ends came to 11 bases. The CDR3 bases are TGTGCCACCCAGGGTCTTTATGGCTACACCTTC. Its translation: CATQGLYGYTF.

The chain carries TRBV5-1 and TRBJ2-7, with 10 bases lining up with TRBD2. The CDR3 is 15 amino acids. Germline-derived CDR1 and CDR2 are SGHRS and YFSETQ. With V trimmed by 4 bases and J by 1 base, 5 bases remained unmatched. CDR3 sequence: CASSTLAGASYEQYF. The CDR3 nucleotides are TGCGCCAGCAGCACGCTAGCGGGAGCGTCCTACGAGCAGTACTTC.

The V gene is TRBV12-5, the J gene TRBJ2-1; D is perhaps TRBD1 (6 bases). Germline values: CDR1 LGHNT, CDR2 FRNRAP. Trimming pared 0 bases from V and 7 bases from J, leaving 16 bases between. The CDR3 length is 16 residues. For the CDR3, the DNA is TGTGCTAGTGGTTTGGTACTAGGTCAGGGGAAGAATGAGCAGTTCTTC. Protein sequence: CASGLVLGQGKNEQFF.

The chain is built from TRBV5-1 and TRBJ1-2, with 8 nucleotides matching TRBD1. Germline lookup yields CDR1 SGHRS and CDR2 YFSETQ. CDR3 size: 15 residues. The ends lost 1 base at V and 1 base at J; junction bases unmatched: 3. The CDR3 sequence: CASSLLGQGNYGYTF. The CDR3 region has the DNA TGCGCCAGCAGCTTGCTAGGACAGGGTAACTATGGCTACACCTTC.

V gene TRBV7-2 combines with J gene TRBJ2-3, with 13 bases aligning to TRBD2. CDR1 and CDR2 (germline): SGHTA, FQGNSA. The junction had 3 bases not matched to a gene; V was cut back by 3 bases and J by 3 bases. The CDR3 is 16 residues long. CDR3 coding DNA: TGTGCCAGCAGCTTCCGACTAGCGGGAGGAACAGATACGCAGTATTTT. Amino acid sequence: CASSFRLAGGTDTQYF.

The rearrangement uses TRBV5-8 and TRBJ2-3; D ambiguous. CDR3 length: 11 amino acids. Trimming cost V 3 bases and J 8 bases, with 7 bases left between them. Per germline, CDR1 SGHTS and CDR2 YDEGEE. CDR3 nucleotide sequence: TGTGCCAGCAGCTCCGTGAGTACGCAGTATTTT. This encodes CASSSVSTQYF.

The V gene is TRBV2, the J gene TRBJ2-5; no reliable D call. The J call may be mistaken, given a closer DNA end match to TRBJ2-7. The CDR3 loop spans 19 amino acids. Germline loops: CDR1 SNHLY, CDR2 FYNNEI. CDR3 protein: CATPSASGTRIFNGCEQYF. The CDR3 DNA reads as TGTGCCACTCCCTCGGCTTCAGGCACTCGGATTTTTAATGGCTGCGAGCAGTACTTC.

This clone was observed once. The J gene is TRBJ1-5, the V gene TRBV19; a weak D match, TRBD1 (6 bases). The V gene lost 3 bases and the J gene lost 1 base, with 22 bases spanning the gap. This CDR3 comprises 19 residues. The germline V gene encodes CDR1 LNHDA and CDR2 SQIVND (reference sequence). The CDR3 coding sequence is TGTGCCAGTAGTATTATGGGACACTTTCTTCCTGTGAGCAATCAGCCCCAGCATTTT. Protein: CASSIMGHFLPVSNQPQHF.

V usage is TRBV6-6 and J usage is TRBJ2-4; 8 positions agree with TRBD1. The germline V gene encodes CDR1 MNHNY and CDR2 SVGAGI (reference sequence). The CDR3 sequence is 12 residues long. V lost 6 bases to trimming and J lost 5 bases; unmatched junction nucleotides: 0. The CDR3 is CASRQGENIQYF. The DNA for the CDR3 is TGTGCCAGCAGACAGGGGGAAAACATTCAGTACTTC.

The genes are TRBV18 and TRBJ2-5; D gene ambiguous. This CDR3 region has 13 residues. The V and J ends lost 6 bases and 7 bases respectively, with 15 bases between them. Germline CDR1 is KGHSH and CDR2 is LQKENI. The CDR3, as DNA: TGTGCCAGCTCCCTCGACCCTTTAGCGACCCAGTACTTC. It encodes CASSLDPLATQYF.